This TCR beta chain was recovered during a study of shared clonotypes between healthy human individuals. Only in-frame clones appear in the TCRdb table, and some are missing; sequencing was by immunoSEQ multiplex PCR. The table has roughly 110,000 clones, about 70% seen once. With regard to this clone: What it binds is not known.

Findings and caveats of the study: A handful of donors showed sharing of about 5.5% of naive CD4 clonotypes. A reduction in generation probabilities was seen for non-shared clonotypes relative to those shared by all four donors. Sequencing depth was predicted to influence how clonotypes are shared among donors.

This CDR3 is 16 amino acids long. Germline lookup yields CDR1 MNHEY and CDR2 SMNVEV (reference sequence). With 3 bases removed from V and 5 bases from J, the gap between germline ends came to 18 bases. This chain connects TRBV27 to TRBJ2-3; possibly TRBD2 for D (5 bases). Sequenced input: memory CD8+ T cells sorted from blood. Subset here: CD45RO+ cells pooled with CCR7-negative TemRA cells. This receptor was taken from a woman aged 30 to 39 in good health. The CDR3 sequence is CASSLNLGLVGDTQYF. CDR3 nucleotide sequence: TGTGCCAGCAGTTTGAACCTCGGACTCGTAGGAGATACGCAGTATTTT.